The 4 T cell receptor beta chains listed next were all sequenced from one sample in a study of T-cell memory formation after mild COVID-19. Each CDR3 protein gets one entry after TCRdb re-called the 5' RACE reads with MiXCR. There are 100,000 to 150,000 distinct CDR3 sequences in the sample; about 5.9% occur only once, and about 2.2% lies in the top ten. The specimen sequenced was PBMCs or a T cell subset sorted from them (not recorded which). These receptors came from an adult woman who had mild COVID-19 (a few samples of this study predate the infection). Cell type and time point are not known.

Many counts were recorded for this clonotype. The rearrangement joins TRBV28 to TRBJ2-3; D unresolved. With 5 bases removed from V and 2 bases from J, the gap between germline ends came to 14 bases. There are 15 residues in the CDR3. Germline V lookup: CDR1 MDHEN, CDR2 SYDVKM. CDR3 sequence: CASSDPTRHTDTQYF. In DNA, the CDR3 is TGTGCCAGCAGTGATCCAACAAGGCACACAGATACGCAGTATTTT.

CDR3 sequence reads: CSARDGLGYEQYF. The CDR3 nucleotides read TGCAGTGCTAGAGATGGACTAGGGTACGAGCAGTACTTC. The chain links TRBV20-1 to TRBJ2-7; 7 bases map to TRBD2. This CDR3 is built from 13 residues. Germline trimming cut 0 bases from V and 4 bases from J; bases unmatched to any gene: 3. Per the germline V gene, CDR1 is DFQATT and CDR2 is SNEGSKA (reference sequence).

The sample holds a few counts of this clonotype. The rearrangement uses TRBV20-1 and TRBJ2-7; D is possibly TRBD1 (6 bases). Germline-derived CDR1 and CDR2 are DFQATT and SNEGSKA (reference sequence). The V end lost 6 bases, the J end lost 3 bases, and 15 bases lay between the germline ends. This CDR3 spans 13 amino acids. The chain's CDR3 is CSAADRSLYEQYF. The CDR3 bases are TGCAGTGCCGCTGACAGGTCCCTCTACGAGCAGTACTTC.

This clonotype was recorded many times. The V gene is TRBV12-3 or TRBV12-4, the J gene TRBJ2-1; 7 bases line up with TRBD2. The CDR3 consists of 12 residues. With V trimmed by 5 bases and J by 13 bases, 8 bases remained unmatched. The CDR3, as DNA: TGTGCCAGCAGTGCCCTCGGGGGGACCCAGTTCTTC. As protein: CASSALGGTQFF.